This passage covers 24 T cell receptor beta chains from one sample sequenced in a study of T cell responses to AZD1222 COVID-19 vaccine. Produced via immunoSEQ multiplex PCR; TCRdb's table is partial and in-frame only. The repertoire includes about 160,000 clones, more than 75% of them detected once, and 4.3% sits in the top ten. The sequencing here drew on peripheral blood, taken 28 days after the second AZD1222 dose. All receptors derive from an adult who received the AZD1222 COVID-19 vaccine.

The CDR3 reads CASSLQGTPTEAFF. The DNA for the CDR3 is TGTGCCAGCAGCCTACAGGGTACTCCCACTGAAGCTTTCTTT. This chain joins TRBV7-2 and TRBJ1-1; possibly TRBD1 for D (6 bases). The CDR3 runs to 14 residues. Germline V CDR1 and CDR2: SGHTA, FQGNSA. Trimming pared 5 bases from V and 4 bases from J, leaving 14 bases between.

The genes are TRBV27 and TRBJ1-2; D ambiguous. Germline V gene data show CDR1 as MNHEY and CDR2 as SMNVEV (reference sequence). V shed 5 bases and J shed 4 bases, with 20 bases lying between them. The CDR3 has 16 residues. The CDR3 spells CASSEAGTPPPYGYTF. CDR3 DNA: TGTGCCAGCAGTGAGGCAGGTACACCACCTCCCTATGGCTACACCTTC.

The chain has TRBV5-1 and TRBJ1-1; no clear D gene. Trimming stripped 4 bases from V and 6 bases from J, with 19 bases between. This CDR3 region has 15 residues. Germline V lookup: CDR1 SGHRS, CDR2 YFSETQ. CDR3 protein: CASSPAPGGMAEAFF. CDR3 in DNA: TGCGCCAGCAGCCCGGCCCCCGGCGGGATGGCTGAAGCTTTCTTT.

The V call is TRBV27, the J call TRBJ1-5, with 7 bases matching TRBD1. Germline loops: CDR1 MNHEY, CDR2 SMNVEV (reference sequence). This CDR3 comprises 14 residues. Losses at the gene ends were 6 bases for V and 6 bases for J; bases not matched to a gene: 8. The CDR3 DNA reads TGTGCCAGCAGCCGACAGGGAGATTTTCAGCCCCAGCATTTT. Its protein product is CASSRQGDFQPQHF.

The V and J genes are TRBV9 and TRBJ1-1, with a possible D match to TRBD1 (6 bases). Trimming took off 3 bases at V and 0 bases at J, with 9 bases between the two ends. Germline V lookup: CDR1 SGDLS, CDR2 YYNGEE. CDR3 length equals 14 residues. The CDR3 is CASSEGGMNTEAFF. The CDR3 nucleotides read TGTGCCAGCAGCGAGGGGGGCATGAACACTGAAGCTTTCTTT. Looking up the rest from reference TRBV9 and TRBJ1-1 gives the full variable domain: DSGVTQTPKHLITATGQRVTLRCSPRSGDLSVYWYQQSLDQGLQFLIQYYNGEERAKGNILERFSAQQFPDLHSELNLSSLELGDSALYFCASSEGGMNTEAFFGQGTRLTVV.

The chain couples TRBV5-6 to TRBJ1-1; 7 nucleotides line up with TRBD1. This CDR3 is 13 amino acids long. Germline V gene sequence: CDR1 SGHDT, CDR2 YYEEEE. V trimming: 4 bases; J trimming: 7 bases; junction bases outside the gene matches: 7. The CDR3 nucleotides are TGTGCCAGCAGCCGGGGACAGCTATTTGAAGCTTTCTTT. Residues: CASSRGQLFEAFF.

Remarks on this clone: This may stem from a read error, because a much larger clone lies one nucleotide away. The V and J genes are TRBV5-6 and TRBJ1-1; D gene uncertain. This CDR3 has 11 residues. Germline V gives CDR1 SGHDT, CDR2 YYEEEE. The V gene lost 1 base and the J gene lost 2 bases, with 0 bases spanning the gap. This CDR3 reads CASSLNTEAFF. The CDR3 coding sequence is TGTGCCAGCAGCTTGAACACTGAAGCTTTCTTT.

The genes are TRBV28 and TRBJ2-5; 8 nucleotides agree with TRBD1. This CDR3 comprises 16 residues. The V gene's germline CDR1 is MDHEN and CDR2 SYDVKM. J was trimmed by 5 bases and V by 5 bases; bases with no gene match: 13. In DNA, the CDR3 is TGTGCCAGCAGTACTTCCGTGGACAGGGTCGAGGAGACCCAGTACTTC. The encoded protein is CASSTSVDRVEETQYF.

The rearrangement joins TRBV20-1 to TRBJ1-2; 8 positions agree with TRBD1. Germline assignment: CDR1 DFQATT and CDR2 SNEGSKA (reference sequence). The CDR3 has 11 residues. Losses at the gene ends were 5 bases for V and 8 bases for J; bases not matched to a gene: 4. CDR3: CSAWTGLGYTF. CDR3 in DNA: TGCAGTGCTTGGACAGGGCTAGGCTACACCTTC.

The V call is TRBV3-1 (or the pseudogene TRBV3-2), the J call TRBJ2-4; D remains ambiguous. The germline V gene encodes CDR1 LGHDT and CDR2 YNNKEL (reference sequence). The CDR3 contains 14 residues. The germline V and J ends were trimmed by 5 bases and 0 bases, with 8 bases remaining between them. The CDR3 nucleotides are TGTGCCAGCAGCGACATAATAGCCAAAAACATTCAGTACTTC. Translating gives CASSDIIAKNIQYF.

This chain connects TRBV19 to TRBJ1-2; 8 bases map to TRBD1. Unmatched junction bases numbered 7, after V lost 6 bases and J lost 7 bases. The CDR3 covers 13 residues. Germline CDR1 and CDR2: LNHDA and SQIVND (reference sequence). The CDR3 nucleotides read TGTGCCAGTAGCGGGACAGGCTTGGGTGGCTACACCTTC. This codes for CASSGTGLGGYTF.

This chain connects TRBV11-2 to TRBJ1-1; 12 bases map to TRBD1. The CDR3 is 17 residues long. With 2 bases clipped from V and 6 bases from J, the junction kept 10 bases outside the gene matches. Germline V gene data show CDR1 as SGHAT and CDR2 as FQNNGV. CDR3 bases: TGTGCCAGCAGCTTAACCCCCGGGACAGGGGGCAGATCTGAAGCTTTCTTT. Translating gives CASSLTPGTGGRSEAFF.

The chain is built from TRBV6-1 and TRBJ1-6; 8 nucleotides match TRBD1. Germline V gives CDR1 MNHNS, CDR2 SASEGT. The CDR3 has 16 residues. The junction had 9 bases not matched to a gene; V was cut back by 4 bases and J by 7 bases. The CDR3 spells CASSGQGPGINSPLHF. In DNA form, the CDR3 reads TGTGCCAGCAGTGGACAGGGGCCAGGGATAAATTCACCCCTCCACTTT.

The chain employs TRBV5-1 and TRBJ2-5; D possibly corresponds to TRBD2 (7 bases). The CDR3 consists of 16 residues. CDR1 and CDR2 (germline): SGHRS, YFSETQ. Trimming shortened V by 4 bases and J by 5 bases, and 21 bases separated the two germline ends. The CDR3 sequence is CASSPGGTGSGETQYF. The CDR3, as DNA: TGCGCCAGCAGCCCGGGGGGCACAGGTAGTGGGGAGACCCAGTACTTC.

The chain employs TRBV3-1 (or the pseudogene TRBV3-2) and TRBJ1-2, with D unclear. Trimming cost V 0 bases and J 8 bases, with 13 bases left between them. The CDR3 has 14 residues. Germline lookup yields CDR1 LGHDT and CDR2 YNNKEL (reference sequence). CDR3 in DNA: TGTGCCAGCAGCCAAGATCTGACCGGCGGGGGCTACACCTTC. Amino acid sequence: CASSQDLTGGGYTF.

The chain employs TRBV6-5 and TRBJ2-5; D remains ambiguous. Germline V lookup: CDR1 MNHEY, CDR2 SVGAGI. This CDR3 has 14 amino acids. V dropped 0 bases and J dropped 4 bases, with 9 bases sitting between them. CDR3 nucleotides: TGTGCCAGCAGTTACTCGATAGAAATAGAGACCCAGTACTTC. It is translated as CASSYSIEIETQYF.

The chain employs TRBV15 and TRBJ2-3, with TRBD2 matching 9 bases. With 9 bases clipped from V and 4 bases from J, the junction kept 5 bases outside the gene matches. Germline CDR1 is LNHNV and CDR2 is YYDKDF (reference sequence). The CDR3 has 13 amino acids. The CDR3 is CATRGLASDTQYF. Written as DNA, the CDR3 is TGTGCCACGAGGGGACTAGCTTCAGATACGCAGTATTTT.

Regarding this clone: Additional DNA sequences in this sample encode the identical CDR3. The chain has TRBV6-1 and TRBJ1-3, with D hard to call. The V end lost 0 bases, the J end lost 0 bases, and 6 bases lay between the germline ends. CDR3 length: 15 residues. CDR1 is MNHNS, CDR2 SASEGT, per germline. As DNA, the CDR3 is TGTGCCAGCAGTGAAGCGTCCGTCTCTGGAAACACCATATATTTT. Protein: CASSEASVSGNTIYF.

J is TRBJ2-3 and V is TRBV4-2, with TRBD2 as a possible D gene (5 bases). Germline CDR1 is LGHNA and CDR2 is YNFKEQ. The V end lost 0 bases, the J end lost 2 bases, and 27 bases lay between the germline ends. The CDR3 length is 21 residues. The CDR3 spells CASSQEGFEDSADPPTDTQYF. The CDR3 coding sequence is TGTGCCAGCAGCCAAGAAGGGTTCGAGGACTCCGCAGACCCACCCACAGATACGCAGTATTTT.

The V call is TRBV2, the J call TRBJ2-7; the D is unclear. The germline gives CDR1 SNHLY, CDR2 FYNNEI. This CDR3 region has 12 residues. Trimming stripped 8 bases from V and 4 bases from J, with 12 bases between. CDR3 amino acids: CASVRSPYEQYF. DNA of the CDR3: TGTGCCAGCGTCAGATCACCGTACGAGCAGTACTTC. Variable domain in full (rest from reference TRBV2 and TRBJ2-7): EPEVTQTPSHQVTQMGQEVILRCVPISNHLYFYWYRQILGQKVEFLVSFYNNEISEKSEIFDDQFSVERPDGSNFTLKIRSTKLEDSAMYFCASVRSPYEQYFGPGTRLTVT.

Only a few counts were recorded for this clone. The chain links TRBV10-3 to TRBJ2-3, with 7 positions matching TRBD2. From germline, CDR1 is ENHRY and CDR2 SYGVKD. CDR3 length: 14 residues. V dropped 7 bases and J dropped 1; count of bases not matched to a gene: 5. The CDR3 DNA reads TGTGCCATCACCCCCAGCGGGGGCACAGATACGCAGTATTTT. It encodes CAITPSGGTDTQYF.

The V gene is TRBV6-5, the J gene TRBJ1-2, with TRBD1 identical over 7 bases. The junction had 4 bases not matched to a gene; V was cut back by 2 bases and J by 4 bases. This CDR3 region has 14 residues. The V gene's germline CDR1 is MNHEY and CDR2 SVGAGI. DNA of the CDR3: TGTGCCAGCAGTTACCAAGACAGGGCCTATGGCTACACCTTC. This sequence encodes CASSYQDRAYGYTF.

This chain joins TRBV6-5 and TRBJ1-6; TRBD1 matches at 9 bases. From germline, CDR1 is MNHEY and CDR2 SVGAGI. CDR3 size: 14 residues. V trimming: 6 bases; J trimming: 9 bases; junction bases outside the gene matches: 6. The CDR3 reads CASRDRGGGSPLHF. The CDR3 nucleotides read TGTGCCAGCAGGGACAGGGGAGGAGGTTCACCCCTCCACTTT.

This clone was seen once. The genes are TRBV5-4 and TRBJ2-7; the D call may be TRBD1 or TRBD2 (6 bases each). This CDR3 is built from 15 residues. Between the trimmed V and J ends, which lost 3 bases and 5 bases, there was a span of 18 bases. Germline V CDR1 and CDR2: SGHNT, YYREEE (reference sequence). The DNA for the CDR3 is TGTGCCAGCAGCTCCTCCGGGGGCCTTGGGAACGAGCAGTACTTC. This translates into CASSSSGGLGNEQYF.